Described below is a single T cell receptor (beta chain) sequence and its context. These data come from a study of blood T cell repertoires in COVID-19. Method: immunoSEQ multiplex PCR; TCRdb's copy keeps in-frame clones and lacks some. In the table there are roughly 79,000 clones, roughly 86% of which are singletons. Germline V gives CDR1 SGDLS, CDR2 YYNGEE. The CDR3 consists of 14 residues. The V gene end was trimmed by 3 bases and the J gene end by 0 bases; junction bases not matched to a gene: 3. Sequences were obtained from peripheral blood. The rearrangement uses TRBV9 and TRBJ2-7, with 7 bases lining up with TRBD1. This TCR derives from a human donor in a cohort sampled during active COVID-19. The CDR3 region has the DNA TGTGCCAGCAGCGCACGACAGGGCTCCTACGAGCAGTACTTC. This encodes CASSARQGSYEQYF.